Below are 19 T cell receptor beta chains sequenced from a single sample in a study of OX40 agonist ivuxolimab in advanced cancers. The receptor library was made with the immunoSEQ multiplex PCR assay. TCRdb obtained this table from immuneACCESS and retained in-frame rearrangements with V and J assigned. These tables miss some clones; where compared with another copy, unresolved V genes account for less than half of the shortfall, and the remainder is unexplained. The sample includes 90,000 or so clones, with about 91% observed a single time. Around 0.3% of the sample rests with the top ten. Material: CD4+ or CD8+ T cells sorted from blood, obtained in a trial of the OX40 agonist ivuxolimab. The receptors stem from an adult with an advanced solid tumor such as melanoma, head and neck, liver or kidney cancer.

V usage is TRBV30 and J usage is TRBJ1-6; 10 nucleotides align to TRBD1. CDR3 length: 15 residues. Trimming cost V 2 bases and J 7 bases; bases outside gene matches: 5. Germline CDR1 and CDR2: GTSNPN and SVGIG (reference sequence). CDR3 sequence: CAWSYPGQGNSPLHF. The CDR3 nucleotides are TGTGCCTGGAGTTATCCGGGACAGGGGAATTCACCCCTCCACTTT.

V is TRBV4-1 and J is TRBJ1-2; 7 nucleotides agree with TRBD1. From germline, CDR1 is MGHRA and CDR2 YSYEKL. V was pared by 4 bases and J by 4 bases, with 6 bases of the junction left unmatched. The length of the CDR3 is 14 residues. As DNA, the CDR3 is TGCGCCAGCAGCCCCGACAGGGCGGCCTATGGCTACACCTTC. Amino acids: CASSPDRAAYGYTF.

The V call is TRBV4-1, the J call TRBJ1-3; D not resolved. Germline CDR1 MGHRA, CDR2 YSYEKL. Trimming cost V 7 bases and J 1 base, with 14 bases left between them. This CDR3 is built from 15 residues. The CDR3: CASKLLLDSGNTIYF. The DNA for the CDR3 is TGCGCCAGCAAGCTCTTACTAGATTCTGGAAACACCATATATTTT.

This sequence joins TRBV9 and TRBJ2-7; possibly TRBD1 for D (6 bases). This CDR3 has 14 residues. The V gene's germline CDR1 is SGDLS and CDR2 YYNGEE. V lost 1 base and J 2 bases, leaving 10 bases between the germline ends. The CDR3 loop is CASSVTGIPYEQYF. CDR3 nucleotides: TGTGCCAGCAGCGTAACAGGGATACCCTACGAGCAGTACTTC.

J is TRBJ2-3 and V is TRBV5-6, with D tentatively TRBD1 (5 bases). V gave up 7 bases and J gave up 2 bases, with 26 bases separating them. The CDR3 is made up of 18 amino acids. CDR1 and CDR2 from the germline V gene are SGHDT and YYEEEE. The CDR3 spells CASLNGARSSLLTDTQYF. CDR3 coding DNA: TGTGCCAGCTTGAATGGGGCCCGCTCTTCCCTCCTCACAGATACGCAGTATTTT.

CDR3 region: CASSSVTGADSPLHF. The CDR3 nucleotides are TGCGCCAGCAGCTCCGTGACAGGGGCGGATTCACCCCTCCACTTT. The chain employs TRBV5-1 and TRBJ1-6; the match to TRBD1 covers 8 bases. CDR1 and CDR2 (germline): SGHRS, YFSETQ. CDR3 length: 15 residues. Losses at the gene ends were 3 bases for V and 8 bases for J; bases not matched to a gene: 7.

The gene calls are TRBV6-5 and TRBJ1-6, with 7 bases matching TRBD1. Unmatched junction bases numbered 9, after V lost 6 bases and J lost 7 bases. CDR1 and CDR2 (germline): MNHEY, SVGAGI. The length of the CDR3 is 15 residues. CDR3 nucleotides: TGTGCCAGCAGCGTACAGGGGAGTGAGAATTCACCCCTCCACTTT. As protein: CASSVQGSENSPLHF.

The chain carries TRBV6-4 and TRBJ2-3; D unresolved. The V gene's germline CDR1 is MRHNA and CDR2 SNTAGT. The CDR3 covers 13 residues. Trimming stripped 0 bases from V and 6 bases from J, with 7 bases between. The DNA for the CDR3 is TGTGCCAGCAGTGACTCATGGTTGGATACGCAGTATTTT. It encodes CASSDSWLDTQYF.

The chain couples TRBV30 to TRBJ2-5; possible D gene TRBD2, 6 bases. Germline V gene lookup returns CDR1 GTSNPN and CDR2 SVGIG (reference sequence). V was clipped by 4 bases and J by 5 bases, with 14 bases between them. CDR3 size: 13 residues. In DNA form, the CDR3 reads TGTGCCTGGAAGGGAGGCGCGGGGGAGACCCAGTACTTC. It yields the protein CAWKGGAGETQYF.

The count of this clone is one. The chain has TRBV19 and TRBJ2-6; 7 bases fit TRBD1. With 11 bases clipped from V and 0 bases from J, the junction kept 13 bases outside the gene matches. Per the germline V gene, CDR1 is LNHDA and CDR2 is SQIVND (reference sequence). CDR3 length equals 17 residues. The CDR3 protein is CAAKGQFFSSGANVLTF. CDR3 DNA: TGTGCCGCTAAGGGACAGTTCTTTAGCTCTGGGGCCAACGTCCTGACTTTC. The full variable domain, rest sourced from reference TRBV19 and TRBJ2-6, is DGGITQSPKYLFRKEGQNVTLSCEQNLNHDAMYWYRQDPGQGLRLIYYSQIVNDFQKGDIAEGYSVSREKKESFPLTVTSAQKNPTAFYLCAAKGQFFSSGANVLTFGAGSRLTVL.

The J gene is TRBJ1-1, the V gene TRBV4-2; TRBD1 agrees at 8 bases. V gave up 4 bases and J gave up 0 bases; unmatched junction bases: 7. Germline V gene data show CDR1 as LGHNA and CDR2 as YNFKEQ. CDR3 size: 16 residues. For the CDR3, the DNA is TGTGCCAGCAGCCTCCGGACAGGGCCCATGAACACTGAAGCTTTCTTT. Amino acid sequence: CASSLRTGPMNTEAFF.

A few counts support this clone. The V and J genes are TRBV4-2 and TRBJ1-1; 8 bases agree with TRBD1. This CDR3 comprises 14 residues. Germline lookup yields CDR1 LGHNA and CDR2 YNFKEQ. The J segment lost 6 bases and the V segment lost 0 bases, leaving 3 bases of the junction unmatched. CDR3 DNA sequence: TGTGCCAGCAGCCAAGATGAGACAGGGGCTGAAGCTTTCTTT. This gives the protein CASSQDETGAEAFF.

This clone has a single count. The junction shows a germline mismatch at one end, possibly a read error. The chain joins TRBV18 to TRBJ1-3; possible D gene TRBD1, 6 bases. The CDR3 loop spans 15 amino acids. Germline V gene lookup returns CDR1 KGHSH and CDR2 LQKENI. The CDR3 loop is CATSGKQGGGNTIYF. Written as DNA, the CDR3 is TGTGCCACCTCAGGGAAACAGGGAGGCGGAAACACCATATATTTT.

This chain connects TRBV4-2 to TRBJ1-1; D is uncertain. Deletions cut 0 bases from V and 0 bases from J, with 8 bases between. This CDR3 contains 15 residues. Germline V gives CDR1 LGHNA, CDR2 YNFKEQ. CDR3 amino acids: CASSQDPPVNTEAFF. CDR3 DNA sequence: TGTGCCAGCAGCCAAGATCCTCCAGTGAACACTGAAGCTTTCTTT.

J is TRBJ1-5 and V is TRBV7-3, with D possibly being TRBD1 (6 bases). Trimming stripped 2 bases from V and 2 bases from J, with 19 bases between. Germline loops: CDR1 SGHTA, CDR2 FQGTGA. The CDR3 spans 18 residues. The CDR3 DNA reads TGTGCCAGCAGCTTAGAGGTCAGGGGCGAATTAGGCAATCAGCCCCAGCATTTT. Amino acid sequence: CASSLEVRGELGNQPQHF.

J is TRBJ1-1 and V is TRBV10-3; no clear D gene. CDR1 and CDR2 (germline): ENHRY, SYGVKD. With 7 bases removed from V and 3 bases from J, the gap between germline ends came to 12 bases. The CDR3 spans 13 residues. The CDR3 region has the DNA TGTGCCATCATGGGGTCTGGGGACACTGAAGCTTTCTTT. Translating gives CAIMGSGDTEAFF.

The chain uses TRBV7-6 and TRBJ2-2, with a possible D match to TRBD1 (5 bases). In germline, CDR1 is SGHVS, CDR2 FNYEAQ. Trimming cost V 5 bases and J 0 bases, with 13 bases left between them. The CDR3 covers 16 residues. DNA for the CDR3: TGTGCCAGCAGCAATAGACAGAAAACGAACACCGGGGAGCTGTTTTTT. It encodes CASSNRQKTNTGELFF.

There are a few counts of this clone. CDR3 nucleotides: TGCGCCAGCAGCTTGGCCAGACTAGCGGGAGCAGATACGCAGTATTTT. This gives the protein CASSLARLAGADTQYF. The J gene is TRBJ2-3, the V gene TRBV5-1, with TRBD2 matching over 12 bases. This CDR3 comprises 16 residues. V was pared by 0 bases and J by 4 bases, with 3 bases of the junction left unmatched. The germline V gene encodes CDR1 SGHRS and CDR2 YFSETQ.

The V and J genes are TRBV28 and TRBJ1-5; maybe TRBD1 (5 bases). In germline, CDR1 is MDHEN, CDR2 SYDVKM. V was cut by 4 bases and J by 6 bases, with 13 bases left in between. The CDR3 runs 14 residues. Here the CDR3 reads CASSSPGGAQPQHF. Here the CDR3 DNA reads TGTGCCAGCAGTTCCCCGGGGGGAGCTCAGCCCCAGCATTTT.